This T cell receptor (beta chain) emerged from a study of T-cell memory formation after mild COVID-19. Study details: TCR clusters largely stayed donor specific.

Notes on the study in general: Among contracting clones, CD4+ were mainly CM/EM and CD8+ enriched in EMRA. Later expanders leaned CD4+, whereas clones that contracted between day 15 and 85 were balanced CD4/CD8.

TCRdb ran MiXCR on the 5' RACE reads and lists one entry per CDR3 protein. Counted here are roughly 320,000 distinct CDR3 sequences, 25% to 30% occurring once; the ten biggest clones make up about 13%. The V and J ends lost 3 bases and 7 bases respectively, with 11 bases between them. Germline V gene lookup returns CDR1 SQVTM and CDR2 ANQGSEA. CDR3 length equals 12 residues. This clonotype has more than one count but fewer than ten. Its antigen is currently unknown. This chain connects TRBV29-1 to TRBJ2-3, with D possibly being TRBD1 (5 bases). This sequence was found in an adult woman who had mild COVID-19 (a few samples of this study predate the infection). Cell type and time point are not known. What was sequenced was PBMCs or a T cell subset sorted from them (not recorded which). The CDR3 protein is CSVEDTPHTQYF. The CDR3 nucleotides are TGCAGCGTTGAGGACACTCCTCATACGCAGTATTTT.